This passage covers 19 T cell receptor beta chains from one sample sequenced in a study of memory CD8 T cells in hepatitis C reinfection. As for time point: late/post reinfection, 12 to 24 weeks after detection. Sorted cells were sequenced directly ex vivo without any in vitro expansion. TCRdb's table, derived via immunoSEQ multiplex PCR, lists solely in-frame clones and lacks some. The repertoire includes some 5,000 clones, approximately 90% of them detected once, and about 25% sits in the top ten. The sequencing sample was made of naive CD8+ T cells sorted from blood. These receptors all stem from a man in his forties or fifties with hepatitis C virus infection.

CDR3 DNA: TGTGCCAGCAGCAAGCACCTCCGGGTTGGAACTGAAGCTTTCTTT. Protein product: CASSKHLRVGTEAFF. The J gene is TRBJ1-1, the V gene TRBV21-1. TRBV21-1 counts as a pseudogene. CDR3 length: 15 amino acids.

This chain connects TRBV9 to TRBJ2-7; 9 bases align to TRBD2. The CDR3 is 15 amino acids. V was clipped by 0 bases and J by 0 bases; unmatched bases: 1. CDR1 and CDR2 from the germline V gene are SGDLS and YYNGEE. CDR3 bases: TGTGCCAGCAGCGTAGGTAGCGGGGGCTCCTACGAGCAGTACTTC. This gives the protein CASSVGSGGSYEQYF. Based on the CDR3 plus reference TRBV9 and TRBJ2-7, the full variable domain is DSGVTQTPKHLITATGQRVTLRCSPRSGDLSVYWYQQSLDQGLQFLIQYYNGEERAKGNILERFSAQQFPDLHSELNLSSLELGDSALYFCASSVGSGGSYEQYFGPGTRLTVT.

This rearrangement joins TRBV15 to TRBJ2-7; TRBD2 is a possible D gene (6 bases). The germline V and J ends were trimmed by 0 bases and 0 bases, with 9 bases remaining between them. Germline CDR1 is LNHNV and CDR2 is YYDKDF (reference sequence). The CDR3 extends over 15 amino acids. In DNA form, the CDR3 reads TGTGCCACCAGCAGAGATTACGGGAGCTCCTACGAGCAGTACTTC. Protein: CATSRDYGSSYEQYF.

This clone was seen a handful of times. The genes are TRBV6-5 and TRBJ2-7, with D tentatively TRBD2 (6 bases). CDR3 length: 14 amino acids. V lost 10 bases and J 2 bases, leaving 18 bases between the germline ends. Looked up from germline, CDR1 is MNHEY and CDR2 is SVGAGI. CDR3 residues: CATHLGSPPYEQYF. The DNA of the CDR3 is TGTGCCACCCACCTCGGGAGTCCGCCCTACGAGCAGTACTTC.

The chain has TRBV6-5 and TRBJ1-6; 7 nucleotides match TRBD1. This CDR3 region has 12 residues. The germline CDR1 and CDR2 sequences are MNHEY and SVGAGI. The ends lost 9 bases at V and 7 bases at J; junction bases unmatched: 3. The CDR3 loop is CASKTGNSPLHF. As DNA, the CDR3 is TGTGCCAGTAAGACAGGGAATTCACCCCTCCACTTT.

J is TRBJ2-5 and V is TRBV13, with TRBD2 identical over 9 bases. Germline CDR1 is PRHDT and CDR2 is FYEKMQ (reference sequence). The CDR3 totals 17 residues. The junction had 8 bases not matched to a gene; V was cut back by 0 bases and J by 3 bases. In DNA form, the CDR3 reads TGTGCCAGCAGCTTAGGCAGCGGGGGGCGTGGGAAAGAGACCCAGTACTTC. It encodes CASSLGSGGRGKETQYF.

This clone was counted only a few times. The chain joins TRBV25-1 to TRBJ1-1; 7 positions agree with TRBD1. Germline loops: CDR1 MGHDK, CDR2 SYGVNS. The CDR3 totals 16 residues. Losses at the gene ends were 6 bases for V and 1 base for J; bases not matched to a gene: 11. CDR3 nucleotides: TGTGCCAGCAGGCCCAATTTCGGGGACAGGAACACTGAAGCTTTCTTT. This translates into CASRPNFGDRNTEAFF.

The sample holds a few counts of this clone. The chain uses TRBV9 and TRBJ2-3, with 12 positions matching TRBD1. V was pared by 6 bases and J by 4 bases, with 15 bases of the junction left unmatched. Germline V gene lookup returns CDR1 SGDLS and CDR2 YYNGEE. The CDR3 covers 18 residues. This CDR3 reads CASNSSGTGGRLPDTQYF. In DNA, the CDR3 is TGTGCCAGCAACTCATCCGGGACAGGGGGCCGCCTGCCAGATACGCAGTATTTT.

The chain links TRBV19 to TRBJ2-7, with D tentatively TRBD2 (6 bases). The V gene's germline CDR1 is LNHDA and CDR2 SQIVND (reference sequence). Trimming took off 3 bases at V and 7 bases at J, with 7 bases between the two ends. This CDR3 has 11 amino acids. As DNA, the CDR3 is TGTGCCAGTAGTATTGGGAGGGAGCAGTACTTC. Translation gives CASSIGREQYF.

The rearrangement uses TRBV30 and TRBJ2-7; D may be TRBD2 (5 bases). The germline V gene has CDR1 GTSNPN and CDR2 SVGIG (reference sequence). With 4 bases removed from V and 3 bases from J, the gap between germline ends came to 13 bases. The CDR3 totals 13 residues. This chain's CDR3 is CAWNHGGYYEQYF. The CDR3 bases are TGTGCCTGGAATCATGGAGGATACTACGAGCAGTACTTC.

The chain links TRBV5-4 to TRBJ2-7; 7 nucleotides line up with TRBD2. In germline, CDR1 is SGHNT, CDR2 YYREEE (reference sequence). This CDR3 has 14 amino acids. V lost 0 bases, J lost 0 bases, and 0 bases stayed unmatched. The CDR3 region has the DNA TGTGCCAGCAGCTTGGGCGGGAGCTCCTACGAGCAGTACTTC. It is translated as CASSLGGSSYEQYF.

The chain carries TRBV9 and TRBJ1-4, with TRBD1 matching over 9 bases. Trimming removed 3 bases from V and 6 bases from J; junction bases left unmatched: 6. Germline V lookup: CDR1 SGDLS, CDR2 YYNGEE. The CDR3 consists of 15 residues. This CDR3 is CASSEQGAPDEKLFF. Written as DNA, the CDR3 is TGTGCCAGCAGCGAACAGGGGGCGCCGGATGAAAAACTGTTTTTT.

The chain couples TRBV7-9 to TRBJ2-7, with a weak D call TRBD2 (7 bases). Germline V gives CDR1 SEHNR, CDR2 FQNEAQ (reference sequence). CDR3 size: 15 residues. Trimming stripped 1 base from V and 1 base from J, with 11 bases between. CDR3 sequence reads: CASSLGGRGSYEQYF. The CDR3 DNA reads as TGTGCCAGCAGCTTAGGGGGGAGGGGGTCCTACGAGCAGTACTTC.

In this sample, this clone turned up a few times. The chain links TRBV5-1 to TRBJ2-3; 11 positions agree with TRBD2. The trim removed 0 bases at V and 2 bases at J, leaving 8 bases unmatched. Per germline, CDR1 SGHRS and CDR2 YFSETQ. The CDR3 length is 18 residues. The CDR3 region is CASSLAATSGDLTDTQYF. In DNA form, the CDR3 reads TGCGCCAGCAGCTTGGCCGCGACTAGCGGGGATCTCACAGATACGCAGTATTTT.

The V gene is TRBV27, the J gene TRBJ2-1, with D possibly matching TRBD2 (6 bases). Germline-derived CDR1 and CDR2 are MNHEY and SMNVEV (reference sequence). CDR3 length: 15 amino acids. V dropped 5 bases and J dropped 8 bases, with 19 bases sitting between them. CDR3 sequence: CASSETRPLWDEQFF. CDR3 DNA: TGTGCCAGCAGTGAGACTAGGCCCCTCTGGGATGAGCAGTTCTTC.

As to this clone: One junction end disagrees with the germline gene, perhaps due to a read error. The rearrangement uses TRBV5-4 and TRBJ2-3; TRBD2 agrees at 8 bases. The germline V gene encodes CDR1 SGHNT and CDR2 YYREEE (reference sequence). The CDR3 sequence is 14 residues long. The CDR3 protein is CASSQGAGVDTQYF. CDR3 sequence (DNA): TGCGCCAGCAGCCAGGGAGCGGGAGTGGATACGCAGTATTTT.

This sequence joins TRBV27 and TRBJ1-1; perhaps TRBD1 as D (5 bases). The germline V gene encodes CDR1 MNHEY and CDR2 SMNVEV (reference sequence). The CDR3 covers 13 residues. The ends were cut back, 0 bases at V and 7 bases at J, with 9 bases in the middle. CDR3 nucleotide sequence: TGTGCCAGCAGTTTATCTGGGGGGAGTGAAGCTTTCTTT. Encoded protein: CASSLSGGSEAFF.

This clone has only a few counts. The CDR3 DNA reads as TGTGCCAGCAGCCCAGTGAACACTGAAGCTTTCTTT. This sequence encodes CASSPVNTEAFF. The V call is TRBV7-3, the J call TRBJ1-1; D unresolved. The ends were cut back, 5 bases at V and 0 bases at J, with 4 bases in the middle. Germline V lookup: CDR1 SGHTA, CDR2 FQGTGA. CDR3 size: 12 residues.

This rearrangement joins TRBV6-5 to TRBJ2-5, with a tentative D call TRBD1 (6 bases). This CDR3 contains 13 residues. Germline values: CDR1 MNHEY, CDR2 SVGAGI. Trimming cost V 5 bases and J 1 base, with 8 bases left between them. The CDR3 loop is CASSTGSQETQYF. CDR3 in DNA: TGTGCCAGCAGTACAGGGTCCCAAGAGACCCAGTACTTC.